This TCR beta chain was retrieved from a study of cytomegalovirus exposure and HLA in healthy donors. Study-level findings and limits: As confirmed in vitro, three CMV-associated chains were specific for CMV antigens. Many donors shared some public TCRs, even though most TCR sequences were rare. TCR clusters originating in the first cohort tended to co-occur in the roughly 120 validation repertoires, according to a later analysis.

V gave up 9 bases and J gave up 7 bases, with 25 bases separating them. This CDR3 region has 15 residues. The germline V gene has CDR1 SGHAT and CDR2 FQNNGV. The data were produced by immunoSEQ multiplex PCR, yet TCRdb's version contains in-frame clones alone and is incomplete. This repertoire shows over 200,000 clones, around four fifths found once; its top ten account for roughly 6%. This clone appeared a few times. Its antigen is currently unknown. V gene TRBV11-2 combines with J gene TRBJ2-7; TRBD1 or TRBD2 may be the D gene (6 bases each). The clonotype was recovered from a woman aged 18-30 years in good health and CMV-seronegative. The source material was PBMCs. The CDR3 spells CASQLIVGGGREQYF. In nucleotides, the CDR3 is TGTGCCAGTCAGCTTATCGTCGGTGGGGGGCGAGAGCAGTACTTC. Together with reference TRBV11-2 and TRBJ2-7, the CDR3 gives the full variable domain: EAGVAQSPRYKIIEKRQSVAFWCNPISGHATLYWYQQILGQGPKLLIQFQNNGVVDDSQLPKDRFSAERLKGVDSTLKIQPAKLEDSAVYLCASQLIVGGGREQYFGPGTRLTVT.